The following is a TCR beta chain sequence with its context. Regulatory T cells were sorted as CD4+CD25hiCD127low/negative. Clones were sequenced by immunoSEQ multiplex PCR, and TCRdb holds only the in-frame ones, with some missing. This sample has more than 12,000 clones; more than 85% occur once, and the top ten carry approximately 0.99%. The data derive from a study of B cell selection in AIRE deficiency. Germline lookup yields CDR1 SGHAT and CDR2 FQNNGV. V lost 5 bases, J lost 1 base, and 14 bases lay in between. The CDR3 loop spans 15 amino acids. Sequences were obtained from Tregs sorted from PBMCs. This TCR was sampled from a human donor with AIRE deficiency. The chain carries TRBV11-2 and TRBJ1-1; tentatively, D is TRBD1 (5 bases). The CDR3 nucleotides read TGTGCCAGCAGCCACCCGGGGCATTGGAACACTGAAGCTTTCTTT. Its translation: CASSHPGHWNTEAFF.